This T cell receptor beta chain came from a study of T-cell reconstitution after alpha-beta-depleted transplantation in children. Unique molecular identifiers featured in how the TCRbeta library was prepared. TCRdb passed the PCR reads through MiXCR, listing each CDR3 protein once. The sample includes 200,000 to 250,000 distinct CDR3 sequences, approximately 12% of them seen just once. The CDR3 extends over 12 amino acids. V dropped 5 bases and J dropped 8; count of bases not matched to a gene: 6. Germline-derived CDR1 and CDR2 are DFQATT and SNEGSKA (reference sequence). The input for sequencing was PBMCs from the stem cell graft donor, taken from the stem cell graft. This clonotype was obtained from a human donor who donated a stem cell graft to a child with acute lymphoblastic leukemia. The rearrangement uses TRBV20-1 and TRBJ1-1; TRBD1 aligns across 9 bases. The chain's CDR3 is CSASRQGVEAFF. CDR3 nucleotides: TGCAGTGCTTCACGACAGGGGGTAGAAGCTTTCTTT.